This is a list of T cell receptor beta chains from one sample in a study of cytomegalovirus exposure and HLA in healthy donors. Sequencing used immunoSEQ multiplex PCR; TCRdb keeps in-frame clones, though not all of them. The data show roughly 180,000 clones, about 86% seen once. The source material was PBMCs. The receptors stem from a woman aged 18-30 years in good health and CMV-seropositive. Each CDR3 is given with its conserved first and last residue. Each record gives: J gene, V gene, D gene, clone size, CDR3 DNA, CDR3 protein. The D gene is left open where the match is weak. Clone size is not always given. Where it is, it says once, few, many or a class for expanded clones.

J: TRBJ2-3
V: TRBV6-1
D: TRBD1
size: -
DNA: TGTGCCAGCAGGGAACAGGGGGACACAGATACGCAGTATTTT
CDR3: CASREQGDTDTQYF

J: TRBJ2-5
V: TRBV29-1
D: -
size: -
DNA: TGCAGCGTTCTGGCAGTACAAGAGACCCAGTACTTC
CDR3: CSVLAVQETQYF

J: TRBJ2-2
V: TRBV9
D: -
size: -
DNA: TGTGCCAGCAGCGCCACAGGGATCGGGGAGCTGTTTTTT
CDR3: CASSATGIGELFF

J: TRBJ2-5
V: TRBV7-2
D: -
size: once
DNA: TGTGCCAGCAGCGTTGACTCCTCGGTAGACCCCCAGTACTTC
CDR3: CASSVDSSVDPQYF

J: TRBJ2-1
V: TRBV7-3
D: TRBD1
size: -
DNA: TGTGCCAGCAGCACGGGACAGGGGAATGAGCAGTTCTTC
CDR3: CASSTGQGNEQFF

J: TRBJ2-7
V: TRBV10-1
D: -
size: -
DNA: TGCGCCAGCAGTCACAGGGAATTTTCCGAGCAGTACTTC
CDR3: CASSHREFSEQYF

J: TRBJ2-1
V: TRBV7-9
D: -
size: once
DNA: TGTGCCAGCAGCTTATCGTGGGGGCCTGGTGAGCAGTTCTTC
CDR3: CASSLSWGPGEQFF

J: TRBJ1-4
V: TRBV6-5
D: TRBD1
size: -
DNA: TGTGCCAGCAGCCCAGACAGGGCAACTAATGAAAAACTGTTTTTT
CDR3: CASSPDRATNEKLFF

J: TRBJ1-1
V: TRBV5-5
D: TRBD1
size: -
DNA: TGTGCCAGCAGCTTACGACAGGGTGCGTACGCTGAAGCTTTCTTT
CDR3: CASSLRQGAYAEAFF

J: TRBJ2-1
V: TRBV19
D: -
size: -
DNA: TGTGCCAGTAGTATAGGGGCCAACAATGAGCAGTTCTTC
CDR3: CASSIGANNEQFF

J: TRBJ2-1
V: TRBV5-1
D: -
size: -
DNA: TGCGCCAGCAGCGGGACTGGGGGGGCCAGTGAGCAGTTCTTC
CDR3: CASSGTGGASEQFF

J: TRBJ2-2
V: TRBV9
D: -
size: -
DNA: TGTGCCAGCAGCGCAGGGGGACTAGCCGGGGAGCTGTTTTTT
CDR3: CASSAGGLAGELFF

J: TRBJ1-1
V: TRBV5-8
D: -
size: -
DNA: TGTGCCAGCAGCTCTCTCAGGGAATTGAACACTGAAGCTTTCTTT
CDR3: CASSSLRELNTEAFF

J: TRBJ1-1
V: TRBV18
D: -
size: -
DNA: TGTGCCAGCTCACCCGGGGGGAGCCGCATGAACACTGAAGCTTTCTTT
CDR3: CASSPGGSRMNTEAFF

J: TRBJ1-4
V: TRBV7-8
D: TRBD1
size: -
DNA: TGTGCCAGCAGCCCGGGACAGGGGAATGAAAAACTGTTTTTT
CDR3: CASSPGQGNEKLFF

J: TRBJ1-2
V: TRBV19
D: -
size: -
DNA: TGTGCCAGTAGTATAGACCCTGCGAGGGCGGGGGTTGACTATGGCTACACCTTC
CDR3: CASSIDPARAGVDYGYTF

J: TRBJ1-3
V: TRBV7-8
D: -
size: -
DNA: TGTGCCAGCAGCTTAGAAGCGTCCAGTGGAAACACCATATATTTT
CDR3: CASSLEASSGNTIYF

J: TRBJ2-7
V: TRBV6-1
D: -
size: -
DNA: TGTGCCAGCAGCGACCCAGGACACCCCTTCTACGAGCAGTACTTC
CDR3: CASSDPGHPFYEQYF

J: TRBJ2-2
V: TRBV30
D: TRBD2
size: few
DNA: TGTGCCTGGAAAGCCCCTAGCGGGGGGGCGCGGACCGGGGAGCTGTTTTTT
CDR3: CAWKAPSGGARTGELFF

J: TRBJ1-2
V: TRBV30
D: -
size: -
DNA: TGTGCCTGGAGTGGCGGACTCACCCAATATGGCTACACCTTC
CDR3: CAWSGGLTQYGYTF

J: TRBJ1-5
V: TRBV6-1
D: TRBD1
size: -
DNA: TGTGCCAGCAGTGGTACGGTGGGACAGGGGGTAAATCAGCCCCAGCATTTT
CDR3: CASSGTVGQGVNQPQHF

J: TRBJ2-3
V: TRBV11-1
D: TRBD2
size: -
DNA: TGTGCCAGCAGCTTACGAGTAACGGGGGGTAGGACAGATACGCAGTATTTT
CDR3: CASSLRVTGGRTDTQYF

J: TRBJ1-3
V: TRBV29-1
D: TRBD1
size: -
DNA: TGCAGCGTTACACCGGGACAGGGCCCGCACACCATATATTTT
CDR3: CSVTPGQGPHTIYF

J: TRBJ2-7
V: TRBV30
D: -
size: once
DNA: TGTGCCTGGACCCCAGGGTGGGGGGGCCACGAGCAGTACTTC
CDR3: CAWTPGWGGHEQYF

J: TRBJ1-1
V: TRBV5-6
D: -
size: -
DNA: TGTGCCAGCAGCTTGTGGGTCTCAGGGAACACTGAAGCTTTCTTT
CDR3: CASSLWVSGNTEAFF

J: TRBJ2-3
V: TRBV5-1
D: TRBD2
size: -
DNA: TGCGCCAGCAGCTTGTTTGGTAGCGGGGGCTCAGGTACGCAGTATTTT
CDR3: CASSLFGSGGSGTQYF

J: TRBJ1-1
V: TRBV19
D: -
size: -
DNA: TGTGCCAGTAGGGGGGTTGGGGGCACAGACACTGAAGCTTTCTTT
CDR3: CASRGVGGTDTEAFF

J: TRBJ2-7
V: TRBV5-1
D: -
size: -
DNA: TGCGCCAGCAGCCCGGGCTCGATGGTGGGGGGCTCCTACGAGCAGTACTTC
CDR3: CASSPGSMVGGSYEQYF

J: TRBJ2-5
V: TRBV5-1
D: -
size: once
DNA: TGCGCCAGCAGCCCCCCGGGGGTTCAAGAGACCCAGTACTTC
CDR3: CASSPPGVQETQYF

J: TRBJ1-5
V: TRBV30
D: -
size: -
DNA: TGTGCCTGGAGTTCCGGCCCCGGGCAGCCCCAGCATTTT
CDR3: CAWSSGPGQPQHF

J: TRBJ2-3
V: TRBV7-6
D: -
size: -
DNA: TGTGCCAGCAGCTCCATCCCACGGGGACTAGATACGCAGTATTTT
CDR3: CASSSIPRGLDTQYF

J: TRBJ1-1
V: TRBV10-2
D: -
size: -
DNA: TGCGCCAGCAGTGCTTGGGGGGGGACTGAAGCTTTCTTT
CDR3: CASSAWGGTEAFF

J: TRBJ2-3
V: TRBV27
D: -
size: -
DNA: TGTGCCAGCTCCCCATGGGGCGGCACAGATACGCAGTATTTT
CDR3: CASSPWGGTDTQYF

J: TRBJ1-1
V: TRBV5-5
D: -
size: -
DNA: TGTGCCAGCAGCTTGGGGGGATACAGGGTTATGAACACTGAAGCTTTCTTT
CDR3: CASSLGGYRVMNTEAFF

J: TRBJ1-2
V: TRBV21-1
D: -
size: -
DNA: TGTGCCAGCAGCAAGGGGCAACAGGGTCGGGAATATGGCTACACCTTC
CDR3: CASSKGQQGREYGYTF

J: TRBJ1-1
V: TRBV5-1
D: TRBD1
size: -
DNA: TGCGCCAGCAGCTGGACAGGGACCGAAGCTTTCTTT
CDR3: CASSWTGTEAFF

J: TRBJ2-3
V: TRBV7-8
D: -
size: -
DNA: TGTGCCAGCGGCCCCAACACAGATACGCAGTATTTT
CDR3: CASGPNTDTQYF

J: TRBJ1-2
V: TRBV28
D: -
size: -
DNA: TGTGCCAGCAGCCCCGTTGGGGCAGGGGTTTACTATGGCTACACCTTC
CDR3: CASSPVGAGVYYGYTF

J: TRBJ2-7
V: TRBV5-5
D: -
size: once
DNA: TGTGCCAGCAGCTTCGGGGGGCTTATCTATTACGAGCAGTACTTC
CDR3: CASSFGGLIYYEQYF

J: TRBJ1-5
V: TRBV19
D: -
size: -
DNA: TGTGCCAGTAGTTTCTACAATCAGCCCCAGCATTTT
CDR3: CASSFYNQPQHF

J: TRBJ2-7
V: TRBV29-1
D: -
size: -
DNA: TGCAGCGTTGTCGGGGGTAACTCCTACGAGCAGTACTTC
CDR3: CSVVGGNSYEQYF

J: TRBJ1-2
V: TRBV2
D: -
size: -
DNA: TGTGCCAGCACCCCCTTTCCGACCCCCGGGGGTACCTATGGCTACACCTTC
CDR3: CASTPFPTPGGTYGYTF

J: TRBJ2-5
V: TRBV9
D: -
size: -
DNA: TGTGCCAGCAGCTCACTTAGCGGCCCAGAGACCCAGTACTTC
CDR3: CASSSLSGPETQYF

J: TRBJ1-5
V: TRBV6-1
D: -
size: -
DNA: TGTGCCAGCAGCGAGGCGAGGGAGGGCAATCAGCCCCAGCATTTT
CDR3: CASSEAREGNQPQHF

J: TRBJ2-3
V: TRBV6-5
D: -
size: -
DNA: TGTGCCAGCAGTTACGCACAACAGGGCTACACAGATACGCAGTATTTT
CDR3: CASSYAQQGYTDTQYF

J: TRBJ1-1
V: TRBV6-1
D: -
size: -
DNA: TGTGCCAGCCTTCGAAGCTTGAACACTGAAGCTTTCTTT
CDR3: CASLRSLNTEAFF

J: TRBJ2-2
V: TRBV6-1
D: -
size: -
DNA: TGTGCCATCTCAGGGACACAGACCGGGGAGCTGTTTTTT
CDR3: CAISGTQTGELFF

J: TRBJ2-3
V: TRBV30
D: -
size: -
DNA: TGTGCCTGGAGTATCTCCACAGATACGCAGTATTTT
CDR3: CAWSISTDTQYF

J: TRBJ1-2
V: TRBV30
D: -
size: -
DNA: TGTGCCTGGAGCGCAGCTAACTATGGCTACACCTTC
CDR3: CAWSAANYGYTF

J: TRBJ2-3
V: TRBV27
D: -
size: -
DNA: TGTGCCAGCAGTTTGAAGACTCCCAGCACAGATACGCAGTATTTT
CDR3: CASSLKTPSTDTQYF

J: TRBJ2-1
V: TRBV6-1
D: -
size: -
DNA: TGTGCCAGCAGACGAAGTGGTAGCGATGAGCAGTTCTTC
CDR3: CASRRSGSDEQFF

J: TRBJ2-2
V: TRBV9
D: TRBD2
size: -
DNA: TGTGCCAGCAGCGTGGCGGGGGGTTACAACACCGGGGAGCTGTTTTTT
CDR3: CASSVAGGYNTGELFF

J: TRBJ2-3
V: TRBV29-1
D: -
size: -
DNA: TGCAGCGTTGACAGGGGCCCAGATACGCAGTATTTT
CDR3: CSVDRGPDTQYF

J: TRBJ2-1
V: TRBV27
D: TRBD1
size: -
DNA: TGTGCCAGCACCCCGACAGGGATGAACAATGAGCAGTTCTTC
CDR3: CASTPTGMNNEQFF

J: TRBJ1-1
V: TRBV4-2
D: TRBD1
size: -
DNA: TGTGCCAGTACACAGGGGACGGGGAACACTGAAGCTTTCTTT
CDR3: CASTQGTGNTEAFF

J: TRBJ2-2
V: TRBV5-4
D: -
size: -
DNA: TGTGCCAGCAGCTTGGAGGGGGGGTCGAACACCGGGGAGCTGTTTTTT
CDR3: CASSLEGGSNTGELFF

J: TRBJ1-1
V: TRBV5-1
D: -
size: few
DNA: TGCGCCAGCAGCGTGGGGGGCGGAACGACTGAAGCTTTCTTT
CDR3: CASSVGGGTTEAFF

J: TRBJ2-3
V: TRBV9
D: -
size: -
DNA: TGTGCCAGCAGCGTAGAGGGGGCAGATACGCAGTATTTT
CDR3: CASSVEGADTQYF

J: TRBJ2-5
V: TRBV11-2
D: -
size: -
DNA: TGTGCCAGCAGCTTAAGCGCGGGGTTCCAAGAGACCCAGTACTTC
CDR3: CASSLSAGFQETQYF